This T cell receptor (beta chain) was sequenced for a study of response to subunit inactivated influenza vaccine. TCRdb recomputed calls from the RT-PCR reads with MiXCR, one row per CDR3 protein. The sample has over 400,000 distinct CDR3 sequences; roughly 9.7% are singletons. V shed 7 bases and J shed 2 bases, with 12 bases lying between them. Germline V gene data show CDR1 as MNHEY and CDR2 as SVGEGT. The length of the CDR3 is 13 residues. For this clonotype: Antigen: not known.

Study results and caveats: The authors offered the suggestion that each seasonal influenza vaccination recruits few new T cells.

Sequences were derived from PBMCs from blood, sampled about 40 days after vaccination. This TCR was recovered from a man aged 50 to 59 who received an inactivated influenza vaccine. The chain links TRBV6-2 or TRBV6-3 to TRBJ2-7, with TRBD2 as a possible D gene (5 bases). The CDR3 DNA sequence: TGTGCCAGCACGGACTTACCAACCTACGAGCAGTACTTC. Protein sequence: CASTDLPTYEQYF.